This entry lists 26 T cell receptor beta chains sequenced from one sample in a study of coeliac disease. The method was immunoSEQ multiplex PCR; TCRdb's version includes in-frame clones alone and lacks a portion of them. The sample includes roughly 6,500 clones, around 66% of them seen just once. Sample: lamina propria lymphocytes from the gut. The source is a middle-aged man with active celiac disease.

The chain combines TRBV7-2 with TRBJ1-6, with a tentative D call TRBD1 (6 bases). The CDR3 covers 13 residues. The V end lost 5 bases, the J end lost 11 bases, and 13 bases lay between the germline ends. Germline V lookup: CDR1 SGHTA, CDR2 FQGNSA. CDR3 in DNA: TGTGCCAGCAGCCCCTTACAGGGTCCACCCCTCCACTTT. Its protein product is CASSPLQGPPLHF.

This rearrangement joins TRBV11-2 to TRBJ1-1, with TRBD1 matching 7 bases. Germline CDR1 SGHAT, CDR2 FQNNGV. This CDR3 comprises 15 residues. The V and J ends lost 4 bases and 1 base, in that order; junction bases with no gene match: 6. For the CDR3, the DNA is TGTGCCAGCAGCTCCCGACAGGGACCGAACACTGAAGCTTTCTTT. It translates to CASSSRQGPNTEAFF.

The chain couples TRBV7-2 to TRBJ1-2; 8 bases map to TRBD1. CDR1 and CDR2 (germline): SGHTA, FQGNSA. Germline trimming cut 2 bases from V and 5 bases from J; bases unmatched to any gene: 7. The CDR3 sequence is 15 residues long. DNA of the CDR3: TGTGCCAGCAGCTTACAGGGGGCGCTTGGGTATGGCTACACCTTC. It codes for CASSLQGALGYGYTF. Supplemented by reference TRBV7-2 and TRBJ1-2, the full variable domain reads GAGVSQSPSNKVTEKGKDVELRCDPISGHTALYWYRQSLGQGLEFLIYFQGNSAPDKSGLPSDRFSAERTGGSVSTLTIQRTQQEDSAVYLCASSLQGALGYGYTFGSGTRLTVV.

V usage is TRBV7-2 and J usage is TRBJ1-1, with D unclear. V dropped 4 bases and J dropped 8 bases, with 20 bases sitting between them. This CDR3 is built from 15 residues. Germline V lookup: CDR1 SGHTA, CDR2 FQGNSA. This CDR3 is CASSSEATSKTEAFF. CDR3 nucleotide sequence: TGTGCCAGCAGCTCGGAAGCGACTAGTAAGACGGAAGCTTTCTTT.

This clone was seen a few times. The V and J genes are TRBV7-7 and TRBJ2-3; 9 positions agree with TRBD1. This CDR3 has 15 amino acids. Trimming took 5 bases from V and 2 from J; bases not matched to a gene: 5. The germline V gene has CDR1 SSHAT and CDR2 FNYEAQ (reference sequence). The CDR3 nucleotides read TGTGCCAGCAGCCCAAACAGGGGGCCCACAGATACGCAGTATTTT. This sequence encodes CASSPNRGPTDTQYF. Supplemented by reference TRBV7-7 and TRBJ2-3, the full variable domain reads GAGVSQSPRYKVTKRGQDVTLRCDPISSHATLYWYQQALGQGPEFLTYFNYEAQPDKSGLPSDRFSAERPEGSISTLTIQRTEQRDSAMYRCASSPNRGPTDTQYFGPGTRLTVL.

The chain couples TRBV19 to TRBJ2-2, with TRBD1 matching 10 bases. Germline V lookup: CDR1 LNHDA, CDR2 SQIVND (reference sequence). J lost 5 bases, V lost 6 bases, and 3 bases had no gene match. The CDR3 covers 14 residues. The CDR3 reads CASRGTGATGELFF. CDR3 DNA sequence: TGTGCCAGTAGGGGGACAGGGGCTACCGGGGAGCTGTTTTTT.

This chain uses TRBV11-3 with TRBJ2-3, with 12 bases identical to TRBD2. There are 15 residues in the CDR3. Germline CDR1 reads SGHNT; CDR2 reads YENEEA. Losses at the gene ends were 5 bases for V and 5 bases for J; bases not matched to a gene: 5. CDR3 residues: CASSHGLAGKDTQYF. Written as DNA, the CDR3 is TGTGCCAGCAGCCACGGACTAGCGGGAAAAGATACGCAGTATTTT.

A remark on this clone: The same CDR3 also results from other DNA sequences found in this sample. The chain combines TRBV11-3 with TRBJ2-4; D is possibly TRBD2 (6 bases). This CDR3 contains 15 residues. The V gene's germline CDR1 is SGHNT and CDR2 YENEEA. V was pared by 6 bases and J by 1 base, with 13 bases between. The CDR3 bases are TGTGCCAGCAGGGACTACACCGCCGCCAAAAACATTCAGTACTTC. As protein: CASRDYTAAKNIQYF.

The V gene is TRBV18, the J gene TRBJ1-2; TRBD1 matches at 8 bases. There are 14 residues in the CDR3. The ends lost 3 bases at V and 5 bases at J; junction bases unmatched: 5. Germline loops: CDR1 KGHSH, CDR2 LQKENI. CDR3 in amino acids: CASSPGQGPYGYTF. CDR3 coding DNA: TGTGCCAGCTCACCCGGACAGGGCCCGTATGGCTACACCTTC.

The rearrangement links TRBV27 to TRBJ1-1; TRBD1 is a possible D gene (6 bases). Germline CDR1 is MNHEY and CDR2 is SMNVEV (reference sequence). V was shortened by 5 bases and J by 5 bases, with 18 bases between the two germline ends. The CDR3 has 15 residues. The CDR3 coding sequence is TGTGCCAGCAGTGGGGGGGCTTCGGGCCATACTGAAGCTTTCTTT. Amino acids: CASSGGASGHTEAFF.

The gene calls are TRBV10-3 and TRBJ2-1; 13 nucleotides match TRBD2. The CDR3 runs 14 residues. Looked up from germline, CDR1 is ENHRY and CDR2 is SYGVKD. V shed 5 bases and J 5 bases; nucleotides not matched to a gene: 0. The CDR3 here is CAISTSGGDNEQFF. CDR3 nucleotide sequence: TGTGCCATCAGTACTAGCGGGGGGGACAATGAGCAGTTCTTC.

Relative to its sample, this clone is large (0.1 to 1%). This chain links TRBV2 with TRBJ2-5; 9 positions agree with TRBD2. The V and J ends lost 4 bases and 1 base, in that order; junction bases with no gene match: 4. Germline V gene data show CDR1 as SNHLY and CDR2 as FYNNEI. The CDR3 loop spans 15 amino acids. The CDR3 DNA sequence: TGTGCCAGCAGTGGGGGACTAGCCGGCCAAGAGACCCAGTACTTC. Its protein is CASSGGLAGQETQYF.

In this sample, this clone turned up once. This chain links TRBV4-3 with TRBJ1-6, with D possibly matching TRBD1 (5 bases). The ends were cut back, 0 bases at V and 2 bases at J, with 11 bases in the middle. Germline V gives CDR1 LGHNA, CDR2 YSLEER. The CDR3 runs to 17 residues. The CDR3, as DNA: TGCGCCAGCAGCCAAGATTGGGGGGTCCCCTATAATTCACCCCTCCACTTT. It translates to CASSQDWGVPYNSPLHF.

V and J are TRBV4-1 and TRBJ2-2, with 10 bases fitting TRBD2. The CDR3 loop spans 16 amino acids. Trimming took 6 bases from V and 5 from J; bases not matched to a gene: 9. Germline V gene sequence: CDR1 MGHRA, CDR2 YSYEKL. CDR3 protein: CASRRPSGRETGELFF. The CDR3, as DNA: TGCGCCAGCAGGCGACCGAGCGGGAGGGAAACCGGGGAGCTGTTTTTT.

The CDR3 sequence is CASSPQGIGDGYTF. The DNA of the CDR3 is TGTGCCAGCTCACCCCAGGGAATCGGCGACGGCTACACCTTC. This chain links TRBV18 with TRBJ1-2, with D maybe TRBD1 (5 bases). The CDR3 consists of 14 residues. Looked up from germline, CDR1 is KGHSH and CDR2 is LQKENI. The V end was cut by 3 bases, the J end by 8 bases, with 16 bases between.

This clone was recorded once. The V call is TRBV28, the J call TRBJ1-4, with 7 positions matching TRBD1. The CDR3 runs 14 residues. Germline lookup yields CDR1 MDHEN and CDR2 SYDVKM. The V and J ends lost 3 bases and 7 bases, in that order; junction bases with no gene match: 5. CDR3 in amino acids: CASSLRRGREKLFF. The CDR3 DNA sequence: TGTGCCAGCAGTTTGCGTAGGGGGCGTGAAAAACTGTTTTTT.

There are a few counts of this clone. CDR3 DNA sequence: TGTGCCAGCTCACAACAGGCAAGCAATCAGCCCCAGCATTTT. Encoded protein: CASSQQASNQPQHF. J is TRBJ1-5 and V is TRBV18; TRBD1 is a possible D gene (5 bases). This CDR3 region has 14 residues. Trimming pared 4 bases from V and 1 base from J, leaving 8 bases between. Germline CDR1 and CDR2: KGHSH and LQKENI.

The V call is TRBV27, the J call TRBJ2-4; the match to TRBD1 covers 8 bases. This CDR3 comprises 13 residues. Germline lookup yields CDR1 MNHEY and CDR2 SMNVEV (reference sequence). V was clipped by 3 bases and J by 8 bases; unmatched bases: 3. CDR3 sequence: CASSFSGGDIQYF. CDR3 bases: TGTGCCAGCAGTTTTTCAGGGGGCGACATTCAGTACTTC.

The chain uses TRBV5-1 and TRBJ2-7; no clear D gene. The V end was cut by 0 bases, the J end by 5 bases, with 15 bases between. This CDR3 region has 15 residues. From germline, CDR1 is SGHRS and CDR2 YFSETQ. For the CDR3, the DNA is TGCGCCAGCAGCTTGGCCGCTTCAGGTGACGACGAGCAGTACTTC. Its protein is CASSLAASGDDEQYF.

This clone occurred a few times. The chain recombines TRBV18 with TRBJ1-5; TRBD1 agrees at 9 bases. This CDR3 region has 22 residues. The junction had 22 bases not matched to a gene; V was cut back by 1 base and J by 3 bases. Germline V lookup: CDR1 KGHSH, CDR2 LQKENI. CDR3 in DNA: TGTGCCAGCTCACCACAGTCGGGGGGGGACAGGGTGTTTATGTGGACCAATCAGCCCCAGCATTTT. Amino acid sequence: CASSPQSGGDRVFMWTNQPQHF.

The V and J genes are TRBV7-8 and TRBJ2-7, with D tentatively TRBD1 (6 bases). The length of the CDR3 is 14 residues. Trimming shortened V by 3 bases and J by 4 bases, and 13 bases separated the two germline ends. CDR1 and CDR2 (germline): SGHVS, FQNEAQ. The CDR3 spells CASSLDRRYYEQYV. The CDR3 DNA follows: TGTGCCAGCAGCTTGGACAGACGCTATTACGAGCAGTACGTC.

The gene calls are TRBV28 and TRBJ2-7; maybe TRBD1 (6 bases). V lost 9 bases and J lost 5, with 11 bases in between. The germline gives CDR1 MDHEN, CDR2 SYDVKM. This CDR3 has 11 amino acids. The DNA of the CDR3 is TGTGCCAGACAGGGCGAAGACGAGCAGTACGTC. Its translation: CARQGEDEQYV.

V gene TRBV11-2 combines with J gene TRBJ2-5; the match to TRBD2 covers 9 bases. The CDR3 totals 15 residues. The germline V gene has CDR1 SGHAT and CDR2 FQNNGV. V lost 1 base, J lost 3 bases, and 3 bases stayed unmatched. DNA of the CDR3: TGTGCCAGCAGCTTAGTTAGCGGGGGTGAAGAGACCCAGTACTTC. It specifies CASSLVSGGEETQYF.

The gene calls are TRBV4-1 and TRBJ1-4; no firm D call. V lost 0 bases to trimming and J lost 3 bases, with 11 bases between them. This CDR3 spans 16 amino acids. The germline CDR1 and CDR2 sequences are MGHRA and YSYEKL. The CDR3 DNA reads as TGCGCCAGCAGCCAAGATTTAGCGAACTCTAATGAAAAACTGTTTTTT. It is translated as CASSQDLANSNEKLFF.

The rearrangement joins TRBV7-9 to TRBJ2-3; tentative D call: TRBD2 (6 bases). V lost 3 bases and J 2 bases, leaving 15 bases between the germline ends. This CDR3 contains 16 residues. Germline CDR1 SEHNR, CDR2 FQNEAQ (reference sequence). The CDR3: CASSFAKRVYTDTQYF. Written as DNA, the CDR3 is TGTGCCAGCAGCTTCGCCAAGCGGGTCTACACAGATACGCAGTATTTT.

The V call is TRBV10-3, the J call TRBJ2-4; 7 nucleotides match TRBD2. The V gene end was trimmed by 3 bases and the J gene end by 0 bases; junction bases not matched to a gene: 8. Germline assignment: CDR1 ENHRY and CDR2 SYGVKD. The CDR3 is 17 residues long. For the CDR3, the DNA is TGTGCCATCAGTGAACCGGGGGAGGGAATAGCCAAAAACATTCAGTACTTC. This translates into CAISEPGEGIAKNIQYF.